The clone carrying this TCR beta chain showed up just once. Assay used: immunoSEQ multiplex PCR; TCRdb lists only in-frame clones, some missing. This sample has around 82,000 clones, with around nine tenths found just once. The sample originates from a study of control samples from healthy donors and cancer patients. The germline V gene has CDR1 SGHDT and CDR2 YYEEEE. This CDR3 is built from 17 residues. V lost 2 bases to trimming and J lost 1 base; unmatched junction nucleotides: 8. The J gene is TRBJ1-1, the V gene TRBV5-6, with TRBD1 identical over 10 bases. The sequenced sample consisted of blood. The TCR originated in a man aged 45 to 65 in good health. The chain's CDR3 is CASSLWGTGAANTEAFF. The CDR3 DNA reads TGTGCCAGCAGCTTATGGGGGACAGGGGCTGCGAACACTGAAGCTTTCTTT. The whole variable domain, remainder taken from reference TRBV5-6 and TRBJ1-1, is DAGVTQSPTHLIKTRGQQVTLRCSPKSGHDTVSWYQQALGQGPQFIFQYYEEEERQRGNFPDRFSGHQFPNYSSELNVNALLLGDSALYLCASSLWGTGAANTEAFFGQGTRLTVV.